This TCR beta chain was documented in a study of cytomegalovirus exposure and HLA in healthy donors. Study outcomes and limitations: Presence/absence analyses treated sequencing depth as roughly uniform across donors.

With 1 base clipped from V and 3 bases from J, the junction kept 4 bases outside the gene matches. Germline loops: CDR1 SGHRS, CDR2 YFSETQ. The CDR3 has 15 amino acids. This clone was counted a few times. The antigen remains unidentified. The PCR contained 60 Vbeta and 13 Jbeta primers. Some clones are missing from TCRdb's copy, which holds only in-frame ones; the method was immunoSEQ multiplex PCR. The top ten clones hold 8.5% to 14% of a sample with around 78,000 clones, roughly 72% of them seen once. The sequenced sample consisted of PBMCs. The origin of this receptor is a woman in her 40s in good health and CMV-seropositive. The V and J genes are TRBV5-1 and TRBJ2-7; 10 positions match TRBD1. The DNA for the CDR3 is TGCGCCAGCAGCTTGCTTAGGGACAGGGGCTACGAGCAGTACTTC. Protein sequence: CASSLLRDRGYEQYF.